What follows are 7 T cell receptor beta chains derived from one specimen sequenced in a study of shared clonotypes between healthy human individuals (dated by TCRdb to 2019 to 2021). Libraries were made using the immunoSEQ multiplex PCR assay. TCRdb carries this immuneACCESS record with in-frame sequences only. Its versions omit some clonotypes, under half of them owing to an unresolved V gene in the studies checked, with the rest unexplained. The sample data list approximately 1,000,000 clones, and about 80% of these were observed just once. The ten largest clones represent 0.7% to 0.95% of the sample. Sequenced sample: memory CD4+ T cells from PBMCs. The sample's cell subset or site, from its label and the paper: CD45RA-negative fraction. Every receptor here comes from a man aged 18 to 29 in good health. Some clones in this sample may be carry-over from other donors' samples.

J is TRBJ1-1 and V is TRBV12-5; TRBD1 might be the D (5 bases). Germline V gene data show CDR1 as LGHNT and CDR2 as FRNRAP. Trimming took off 5 bases at V and 7 bases at J, with 14 bases between the two ends. The CDR3 runs 13 residues. The CDR3 here is CASGSGGALEAFF. The CDR3 DNA reads as TGTGCTAGTGGTAGCGGAGGGGCCCTTGAAGCTTTCTTT. The complete variable domain, with remaining parts taken from reference TRBV12-5 and TRBJ1-1, reads DARVTQTPRHKVTEMGQEVTMRCQPILGHNTVFWYRQTMMQGLELLAYFRNRAPLDDSGMPKDRFSAEMPDATLATLKIQPSEPRDSAVYFCASGSGGALEAFFGQGTRLTVV.

The rearrangement uses TRBV5-1 and TRBJ1-2, with 7 bases identical to TRBD1. In germline, CDR1 is SGHRS, CDR2 YFSETQ. The V segment lost 0 bases and the J segment 8 bases; nucleotides outside the gene matches: 7. CDR3 length: 14 residues. The CDR3 protein is CASSLVQGGRGYTF. In DNA form, the CDR3 reads TGCGCCAGCAGCTTGGTTCAGGGGGGTCGAGGCTACACCTTC.

V gene TRBV6-1 combines with J gene TRBJ1-1, with D possibly TRBD1 on 6 matching bases. The CDR3 spans 14 residues. Germline loops: CDR1 MNHNS, CDR2 SASEGT. Trimming took 5 bases from V and 5 from J, leaving 15 bases between them. In DNA form, the CDR3 reads TGTGCCAGCAGTAACAGGGTGGGGGGGACTGAAGCTTTCTTT. Protein: CASSNRVGGTEAFF.

Turning to this clone: Given a much more abundant clone one base away, this may be a read error. V is TRBV4-2 and J is TRBJ2-7, with D perhaps TRBD1 (6 bases). Germline V gene sequence: CDR1 LGHNA, CDR2 YNFKEQ. The CDR3 contains 15 residues. Written as DNA, the CDR3 is TGTGCCAGCAACCAAACCCAGGGGAGCTCCTACGAGCAGTACTTC. This codes for CASNQTQGSSYEQYF.

The V and J genes are TRBV7-2 and TRBJ2-7; 10 bases are a match to TRBD2. The CDR3 has 15 residues. Germline CDR1 reads SGHTA; CDR2 reads FQGNSA. Trimming at V came to 5 bases and at J to 5 bases, leaving 9 bases not matched to a gene. DNA for the CDR3: TGTGCCAGCAGCCGCCCAGCGGGAGGGCCGAACGAGCAGTACTTC. Amino acid sequence: CASSRPAGGPNEQYF.

This chain uses TRBV7-9 with TRBJ2-1, with 11 bases fitting TRBD2. CDR3 length equals 14 residues. J lost 8 bases, V lost 5 bases, and 5 bases had no gene match. Per the germline V gene, CDR1 is SEHNR and CDR2 is FQNEAQ (reference sequence). For the CDR3, the DNA is TGTGCCAGCAGCAATAGCGGGAGGGATTATGAGCAGTTCTTC. It translates to CASSNSGRDYEQFF.

The V gene is TRBV7-3, the J gene TRBJ2-2; D is undetermined. The germline CDR1 and CDR2 sequences are SGHTA and FQGTGA. This CDR3 has 16 amino acids. Trimming took off 1 base at V and 4 bases at J, with 13 bases between the two ends. The CDR3 region is CASSLRPGMATGELFF. In DNA, the CDR3 is TGTGCCAGCAGCTTAAGGCCGGGTATGGCCACCGGGGAGCTGTTTTTT.